This TCR beta chain was identified in a study of beta chain features in type 1 diabetes. Study at large: On cell yields, gender and age, patients and healthy donors were similar.

J was trimmed by 5 bases and V by 1 base; bases with no gene match: 5. The CDR3 length is 15 residues. Germline V CDR1 and CDR2: PRHDT, FYEKMQ (reference sequence). General study points: When Type 1 diabetes patients were examined, their TCRB CDR3s proved moderately but significantly shorter in all four CD4+ subsets. Fewer insertions but more deletions were seen at VDJ junctions in type 1 diabetes patients.

The whole isolated RNA underwent reverse transcription, so sequencing captured expressed TCRB transcripts. Data came from immunoSEQ multiplex PCR; TCRdb stores just in-frame clones and leaves some out. The table has about 230,000 clones, approximately 16% seen once. Worth noting for this clone: Its antigen is as yet unknown.

Sorted CD4+ subsets: naive, central memory, regulatory, stem cell-like memory (CD45RO/CCR7/CD25/CD127/CD95/CD27 panel). Sequenced input: naive CD4+ T cells from blood. This clonotype was obtained from a man aged 25-45 years with type 1 diabetes. The chain has TRBV13 and TRBJ2-7; the match to TRBD2 covers 10 bases. CDR3 DNA sequence: TGTGCCAGCAGCTTAGCTAGCGGGAGCTTCGACGAGCAGTACTTC. Protein: CASSLASGSFDEQYF.